These T cell receptor beta chains were read from a single sample in a study of vaccination and CD4 T cells after COVID-19. Which antigens these TCRs recognize remains unknown. TCRdb re-called the PCR reads through MiXCR, storing one row per CDR3 protein. The sample has about 13,000 distinct CDR3 sequences; roughly 41% are singletons. Sequenced here: CD4+ T cells from blood, cultured in vitro, sampled after SARS-CoV-2 vaccination. Every receptor here comes from a human donor who had recovered from COVID-19. Both conserved end residues are part of each CDR3. D genes are given only for firm matches. Only some rows state a clone size, as once, few, many or a class for expanded clones.

>few|TRBV6-4|TRBJ1-1|-
CASSSPEKGNTEAFF
TGTGCCAGCAGTTCTCCGGAGAAGGGAAACACTGAAGCTTTCTTT
>-|TRBV7-9|TRBJ2-7|-
CASSLGNRGGEQYF
TGTGCCAGCAGCTTAGGTAACAGGGGAGGGGAGCAGTACTTC
>few|TRBV20-1|TRBJ2-5|-
CSASFRETQYF
TGCAGTGCTAGTTTTCGAGAGACCCAGTACTTC
>-|TRBV18|TRBJ2-7|-
CASSPPVGVYEQYF
TGTGCCAGCTCACCACCGGTTGGGGTATACGAGCAGTACTTC
>-|TRBV5-8|TRBJ1-4|-
CASSPRTAYEKLFF
TGTGCCAGCAGCCCCAGGACAGCCTATGAAAAACTGTTTTTT
>-|TRBV7-9|TRBJ1-6|TRBD1
CASSSTGGIYNSPLHF
TGTGCCAGCAGCTCTACAGGGGGGATCTATAATTCACCCCTCCACTTT
>-|TRBV19|TRBJ2-2|-
CASKEQTGPTGELFF
TGTGCCAGTAAAGAACAGACAGGTCCGACCGGGGAGCTGTTTTTT
>-|TRBV15|TRBJ2-1|-
CATSSREQGKQFF
TGTGCCACCAGCTCCCGTGAACAGGGAAAGCAGTTCTTC
>-|TRBV7-8|TRBJ2-6|-
CASRAVAGTGSGANVLTF
TGTGCCAGCAGGGCAGTGGCAGGAACGGGCTCTGGGGCCAACGTCCTGACTTTC
>few|TRBV5-4|TRBJ1-2|-
CASSFLQGYGYTF
TGTGCCAGCAGCTTTTTGCAGGGCTATGGCTACACCTTC
>-|TRBV9|TRBJ1-1|-
CASSVGPGGNTEAFF
TGTGCCAGCAGCGTCGGACCGGGAGGGAACACTGAAGCTTTCTTT
>once|TRBV10-3|TRBJ2-2|-
CAISESKGGLPGELFF
TGTGCCATCAGTGAGTCGAAAGGGGGGCTACCCGGGGAGCTGTTTTTT
>few|TRBV7-2|TRBJ1-1|-
CASSLAGGMNTEAFF
TGTGCCAGCAGCTTAGCGGGGGGTATGAACACTGAAGCTTTCTTT
>-|TRBV6-1|TRBJ2-1|TRBD2
CASSEALPSGSYNEQFF
TGTGCCAGCAGTGAAGCGCTACCTAGCGGCTCCTACAATGAGCAGTTCTTC
>few|TRBV20-1|TRBJ1-2|TRBD1
CSANQGQGNYGYTF
TGCAGTGCTAATCAGGGACAGGGCAACTATGGCTACACCTTC
>-|TRBV7-9|TRBJ1-5|-
CASSFNYGNQPQHF
TGTGCCAGCAGCTTTAATTATGGCAATCAGCCCCAGCATTTT
>-|TRBV19|TRBJ2-5|-
CASSQRMPLGETQYF
TGTGCCAGTAGTCAACGGATGCCCCTTGGAGAGACCCAGTACTTC
>-|TRBV19|TRBJ1-1|-
CASSIAAGSNTEAFF
TGTGCCAGTAGTATAGCGGCAGGGAGTAACACTGAAGCTTTCTTT
>-|TRBV7-6|TRBJ2-2|TRBD2
CASSSRTSPLNTGELFF
TGTGCCAGCAGCTCTAGGACTAGCCCCCTTAACACCGGGGAGCTGTTTTTT
>few|TRBV19|TRBJ1-1|-
CASSPRAGGTEAFF
TGTGCCAGTAGTCCGAGGGCAGGAGGCACTGAAGCTTTCTTT
>few|TRBV7-2|TRBJ2-3|TRBD2
CASSRDGLADTDTQYF
TGTGCCAGCAGCCGGGACGGACTAGCGGACACAGATACGCAGTATTTT
>few|TRBV20-1|TRBJ2-3|-
CSADSGFWSADTQYF
TGCAGTGCAGACTCCGGCTTTTGGTCGGCAGATACGCAGTATTTT
>-|TRBV6-1|TRBJ2-1|-
CASSGSGIEQFF
TGTGCCAGCAGTGGCTCAGGAATAGAGCAGTTCTTC
>-|TRBV6-2/TRBV6-3|TRBJ1-1|-
CASRTMNTEAFF
TGTGCCAGCAGGACCATGAACACTGAAGCTTTCTTT
>-|TRBV6-5|TRBJ1-5|-
CASSYRGANQPQHF
TGTGCCAGCAGTTACAGGGGTGCGAATCAGCCCCAGCATTTT
>-|TRBV7-3|TRBJ1-2|TRBD1
CASSLSRGDGYTF
TGTGCCAGCAGCTTAAGCAGGGGGGATGGCTACACCTTC
>few|TRBV6-1|TRBJ1-1|-
CASRLGGVATEAFF
TGTGCCAGCAGGTTGGGGGGGGTGGCCACTGAAGCTTTCTTT
>-|TRBV5-1|TRBJ2-3|-
CASYDTGGTDTQYF
TGCGCCAGCTATGACACTGGGGGCACAGATACGCAGTATTTT